The 24 T cell receptor beta chains presented below share a single source sample, sequenced in a study of shared clonotypes between healthy human individuals. The method was immunoSEQ multiplex PCR; TCRdb's version includes in-frame clones alone and lacks a portion of them. The data show roughly 1 million clones, about 77% seen once. Sample: memory CD4+ T cells sorted from blood. Sample subset: CD45RA-negative fraction. All receptors come from a young man in good health.

This clone was detected only once. V usage is TRBV5-4 and J usage is TRBJ1-6; D remains unclear. V gave up 0 bases and J gave up 8 bases, with 9 bases separating them. Germline V gene lookup returns CDR1 SGHNT and CDR2 YYREEE (reference sequence). The CDR3 has 14 amino acids. The CDR3 nucleotides read TGTGCCAGCAGCTTGGCAGGTTCTGATTCACCCCTCCACTTT. This translates into CASSLAGSDSPLHF. Supplemented by reference TRBV5-4 and TRBJ1-6, the full variable domain reads ETGVTQSPTHLIKTRGQQVTLRCSSQSGHNTVSWYQQALGQGPQFIFQYYREEENGRGNFPPRFSGLQFPNYSSELNVNALELDDSALYLCASSLAGSDSPLHFGNGTRLTVT.

A single count supports this clone. The rearrangement joins TRBV18 to TRBJ2-1; 10 bases agree with TRBD1. Trimming took 4 bases from V and 5 from J; bases not matched to a gene: 5. Germline V gives CDR1 KGHSH, CDR2 LQKENI. The CDR3 runs 15 residues. CDR3 DNA: TGTGCCAGCTCACGAGGGACAGGGGATGACAATGAGCAGTTCTTC. It yields the protein CASSRGTGDDNEQFF.

J is TRBJ1-5 and V is TRBV15; D remains ambiguous. Looked up from germline, CDR1 is LNHNV and CDR2 is YYDKDF (reference sequence). The CDR3 is 15 residues long. Trimming took off 3 bases at V and 5 bases at J, with 14 bases between the two ends. The CDR3 sequence: CATSSSGGSYQPQHF. DNA for the CDR3: TGTGCCACCAGCAGCTCAGGCGGGTCTTATCAGCCCCAGCATTTT. The complete variable domain, with remaining parts taken from reference TRBV15 and TRBJ1-5, reads DAMVIQNPRYQVTQFGKPVTLSCSQTLNHNVMYWYQQKSSQAPKLLFHYYDKDFNNEADTPDNFQSRRPNTSFCFLDIRSPGLGDTAMYLCATSSSGGSYQPQHFGDGTRLSIL.

A single count supports this clone. The chain combines TRBV11-3 with TRBJ1-6, with 8 bases identical to TRBD1. Trimming at V came to 1 base and at J to 11 bases, leaving 7 bases not matched to a gene. Germline CDR1 reads SGHNT; CDR2 reads YENEEA. The CDR3 consists of 15 residues. The CDR3 DNA is TGTGCCAGCAGCTTAGCGGACAGGGTAAGGACACCCCTCCACTTT. Its protein is CASSLADRVRTPLHF.

The V gene is TRBV5-1, the J gene TRBJ2-5, with D tentatively TRBD1 or TRBD2 (5 bases each). The CDR3 contains 14 residues. The germline V and J ends were trimmed by 4 bases and 5 bases, with 15 bases remaining between them. The V gene's germline CDR1 is SGHRS and CDR2 YFSETQ. The chain's CDR3 is CASSRDPVGETQYF. The CDR3 DNA is TGCGCCAGCAGCCGGGACCCCGTGGGGGAGACCCAGTACTTC.

The rearrangement uses TRBV5-1 and TRBJ1-1; TRBD1 matches at 9 bases. This CDR3 has 15 residues. The V gene's germline CDR1 is SGHRS and CDR2 YFSETQ. V lost 4 bases to trimming and J lost 0 bases; unmatched junction nucleotides: 4. CDR3: CASSQQGALNTEAFF. In DNA form, the CDR3 reads TGCGCCAGCAGCCAACAGGGGGCCCTGAACACTGAAGCTTTCTTT.

The chain joins TRBV29-1 to TRBJ2-7; D ambiguous. The CDR3 sequence is 12 residues long. The germline CDR1 and CDR2 sequences are SQVTM and ANQGSEA. V lost 2 bases and J 3 bases, leaving 8 bases between the germline ends. The CDR3 region has the DNA TGCAGCGTTGAAATCTCAGGCTACGAGCAGTACTTC. This gives the protein CSVEISGYEQYF.

The V call is TRBV19, the J call TRBJ1-5, with unresolved D. Trimming took 4 bases from V and 3 from J, leaving 7 bases between them. From germline, CDR1 is LNHDA and CDR2 SQIVND (reference sequence). The CDR3 sequence is 13 residues long. CDR3 coding DNA: TGTGCCAGTAGTAGCCAGACCAATCAGCCCCAGCATTTT. Its translation is CASSSQTNQPQHF.

V and J are TRBV10-3 and TRBJ2-5, with 8 nucleotides matching TRBD2. The germline gives CDR1 ENHRY, CDR2 SYGVKD. The V and J ends lost 4 bases and 4 bases, in that order; junction bases with no gene match: 5. The CDR3 runs 14 residues. The CDR3 sequence is CAISGWSGGETQYF. The CDR3 bases are TGTGCCATCAGTGGTTGGAGCGGGGGAGAGACCCAGTACTTC.

The chain carries TRBV7-6 and TRBJ1-6; weak D call: TRBD1 (5 bases). V was trimmed by 5 bases and J by 8 bases, leaving 19 bases between them. CDR3 length: 16 residues. Germline-derived CDR1 and CDR2 are SGHVS and FNYEAQ. DNA for the CDR3: TGTGCCAGCAGCCCGACTCCCGGGGGGAGGGATTCACCCCTCCACTTT. It translates to CASSPTPGGRDSPLHF.

The chain has TRBV9 and TRBJ2-3; no clear D. This CDR3 has 16 amino acids. The germline V gene encodes CDR1 SGDLS and CDR2 YYNGEE. Trimming took 2 bases from V and 2 from J, leaving 15 bases between them. CDR3 region: CASSVDGLPSTDTQYF. Written as DNA, the CDR3 is TGTGCCAGCAGCGTTGACGGGCTACCATCCACAGATACGCAGTATTTT.

The table lists this clone with a count of one. The chain carries TRBV7-2 and TRBJ2-3; D unclear. Between the trimmed V and J ends, which lost 6 bases and 1 base, there was a span of 8 bases. CDR3 length: 13 amino acids. Germline V gene sequence: CDR1 SGHTA, CDR2 FQGNSA. The CDR3 region is CASRLRGTDTQYF. The CDR3 DNA sequence: TGTGCCAGCAGGCTCCGAGGCACAGATACGCAGTATTTT.

V and J are TRBV5-1 and TRBJ2-7; no firm D call. Germline CDR1 and CDR2: SGHRS and YFSETQ. This CDR3 is 11 amino acids long. V was shortened by 2 bases and J by 2 bases, with 2 bases between the two germline ends. The CDR3 DNA reads as TGCGCCAGCAGCTTCGCCTACGAGCAGTACTTC. It specifies CASSFAYEQYF.

The sample holds a few counts of this clone. The chain combines TRBV6-5 with TRBJ1-6; D gene uncertain. The CDR3 covers 15 residues. Germline V gene sequence: CDR1 MNHEY, CDR2 SVGAGI. V lost 4 bases and J lost 9, with 16 bases in between. As DNA, the CDR3 is TGTGCCAGCAGTTTTTCCGGGCCCGGCACTTCACCCCTCCACTTT. Translated: CASSFSGPGTSPLHF.

V gene TRBV5-6 combines with J gene TRBJ2-7; the D gene could be TRBD1 or TRBD2 (5 bases each). V lost 4 bases and J 0 bases, leaving 14 bases between the germline ends. CDR1 SGHDT and CDR2 YYEEEE come from the germline V gene. This CDR3 contains 15 residues. CDR3 coding DNA: TGTGCCAGCAGCGCATTCGGGACCTCCTCCTACGAGCAGTACTTC. Translation: CASSAFGTSSYEQYF.

The chain combines TRBV7-4 with TRBJ2-7; 9 nucleotides agree with TRBD2. After removal of 1 base from V and 5 bases from J, the junction contained 6 bases not matched to a gene. Germline V gene data show CDR1 as SGHVT and CDR2 as SQSDAQ. This CDR3 region has 15 residues. The CDR3 loop is CASSLGASGDNEQYF. Here the CDR3 DNA reads TGTGCCAGCAGCTTAGGGGCTAGCGGGGACAACGAGCAGTACTTC.

The genes are TRBV29-1 and TRBJ1-2; D is possibly TRBD1 (5 bases). The CDR3 runs 15 residues. The V end lost 3 bases, the J end lost 3 bases, and 17 bases lay between the germline ends. CDR1 SQVTM and CDR2 ANQGSEA come from the germline V gene. The CDR3 bases are TGCAGCGTTGAGGGTCAGGGCGACATCGACTATGGCTACACCTTC. Translated, it gives CSVEGQGDIDYGYTF. The full variable domain, completed using reference TRBV29-1 and TRBJ1-2, is SAVISQKPSRDICQRGTSLTIQCQVDSQVTMMFWYRQQPGQSLTLIATANQGSEATYESGFVIDKFPISRPNLTFSTLTVSNMSPEDSSIYLCSVEGQGDIDYGYTFGSGTRLTVV.

The chain couples TRBV11-2 to TRBJ1-4; 7 bases align to TRBD1. Trimming cost V 4 bases and J 4 bases; bases outside gene matches: 9. Germline CDR1 is SGHAT and CDR2 is FQNNGV. CDR3 length: 16 amino acids. As DNA, the CDR3 is TGTGCCAGCAGCTCGGGACAGAAGGGTAGTAATGAAAAACTGTTTTTT. Amino acid sequence: CASSSGQKGSNEKLFF.

The chain employs TRBV19 and TRBJ2-5; 7 bases match TRBD1. Germline CDR1 and CDR2: LNHDA and SQIVND (reference sequence). V lost 1 base and J lost 4; bases outside the gene matches: 9. The CDR3 length is 16 residues. The CDR3 sequence: CASSIGDRAVGETQYF. The CDR3 DNA follows: TGTGCCAGTAGTATAGGAGACAGGGCCGTGGGAGAGACCCAGTACTTC. The entire variable domain, with the rest obtained from reference TRBV19 and TRBJ2-5, is as follows: DGGITQSPKYLFRKEGQNVTLSCEQNLNHDAMYWYRQDPGQGLRLIYYSQIVNDFQKGDIAEGYSVSREKKESFPLTVTSAQKNPTAFYLCASSIGDRAVGETQYFGPGTRLLVL.

V gene TRBV19 combines with J gene TRBJ1-5, with D perhaps TRBD1 (6 bases). V lost 6 bases, J lost 2 bases, and 11 bases lay in between. This CDR3 contains 14 residues. The germline gives CDR1 LNHDA, CDR2 SQIVND (reference sequence). The DNA of the CDR3 is TGTGCCAGTAGCTACAGGGAGCGCAATCAGCCCCAGCATTTT. Protein sequence: CASSYRERNQPQHF.

This clone was seen more than once but under ten times. The chain joins TRBV7-9 to TRBJ2-1; D may be TRBD1 or TRBD2 (6 bases each). This CDR3 is built from 15 residues. V was pared by 4 bases and J by 8 bases, with 18 bases between. The germline V gene has CDR1 SEHNR and CDR2 FQNEAQ (reference sequence). The CDR3 protein is CASSSNVGGRDEQFF. For the CDR3, the DNA is TGTGCCAGCAGCTCAAACGTGGGGGGCAGAGATGAGCAGTTCTTC.

V usage is TRBV10-1 and J usage is TRBJ2-2; the match to TRBD2 covers 9 bases. CDR3 size: 15 residues. From germline, CDR1 is WNHNN and CDR2 SYGVQD (reference sequence). V lost 2 bases to trimming and J lost 4 bases; unmatched junction nucleotides: 2. The CDR3 reads CASSEGSGGTGELFF. In DNA, the CDR3 is TGCGCCAGCAGTGAGGGTAGCGGGGGCACCGGGGAGCTGTTTTTT.

This chain connects TRBV2 to TRBJ1-1, with D unclear. V shed 3 bases and J shed 6 bases, with 11 bases lying between them. Germline CDR1 SNHLY, CDR2 FYNNEI. The CDR3 runs to 13 residues. Here the CDR3 reads CASSEPFEAEAFF. The CDR3 region has the DNA TGTGCCAGCAGTGAGCCGTTTGAGGCTGAAGCTTTCTTT.

The chain employs TRBV5-1 and TRBJ2-7; 7 bases are shared with TRBD1. V gave up 7 bases and J gave up 3 bases; unmatched junction bases: 10. This CDR3 contains 14 residues. Germline CDR1 reads SGHRS; CDR2 reads YFSETQ. CDR3 DNA sequence: TGCGCCAGCGGCAGACAGGGCACAGACTACGAGCAGTACTTC. Translation: CASGRQGTDYEQYF.